Listed below are T cell receptor beta chains from one sample, sequenced in a study of blood T cell repertoires in COVID-19. Libraries were prepared by immunoSEQ multiplex PCR; TCRdb keeps only in-frame clonotypes and omits some of them. The sample holds approximately 58,000 clones, approximately 78% seen once. The sequenced material came from peripheral blood. Every receptor here comes from a man between 60 and 75 years old with COVID-19, enrolled during active disease. The CDR3 runs from the conserved cysteine through the conserved F or W. A D gene is named only where the DNA matches it firmly. Not every row has a clone size; where given, it reads once, few, many or a size class.

TRBV7-2	-	TRBJ2-7	-	TGTGCCAGCAGCTTAGGATCAGGCCTCCTTTACGAGCAGTACTTC	CASSLGSGLLYEQYF
TRBV7-9	-	TRBJ2-7	-	TGTGCCAGCACCTTACACTACGAGCAGTACTTC	CASTLHYEQYF
TRBV29-1	-	TRBJ1-1	-	TGCAGCGTCCGCACAGGGAACACTGAAGCTTTCTTT	CSVRTGNTEAFF
TRBV4-1	-	TRBJ2-7	-	TGCGCCAGCAGCCAAGAGAACTCTGGCGAGCAGTACTTC	CASSQENSGEQYF
TRBV11-2	-	TRBJ2-1	-	TGTGCCAGCAGCTTTGGACTGGACGGTGAGCAGTTCTTC	CASSFGLDGEQFF
TRBV27	-	TRBJ1-5	few	TGTGCCAGCAGTTTATCGCGGAATCAGCCCCAGCATTTT	CASSLSRNQPQHF
TRBV3-1/TRBV3-2	-	TRBJ2-1	-	TGTGCCAGCAGCCAAGGCCGTCGGGCGGGCGAGAATGAGCAGTTCTTC	CASSQGRRAGENEQFF
TRBV11-2	-	TRBJ1-1	-	TGTGCCAGCAGCGCCGGGGTTTGGGACACTGAAGCTTTCTTT	CASSAGVWDTEAFF
TRBV5-1	-	TRBJ2-7	-	TGCGCCAGCAGCTTACCGGGAACTACCGAGCAGTACTTC	CASSLPGTTEQYF
TRBV30	TRBD2	TRBJ2-1	-	TGTGCCTGGGAAGGACTAGCGGGACACTACAATGAGCAGTTCTTC	CAWEGLAGHYNEQFF
TRBV4-3	-	TRBJ2-6	-	TGCGCCAGCAGCCAAGCATTTGGGGCCAACGTCCTGACTTTC	CASSQAFGANVLTF
TRBV27	TRBD1	TRBJ1-2	few	TGTGCCAGCAGTTCATTGGACAGGGTTGATGGCTACACCTTC	CASSSLDRVDGYTF
TRBV18	TRBD1	TRBJ2-7	-	TGTGCCAGCTCATCGGACAGGTTTAGATACGAGCAGTACTTC	CASSSDRFRYEQYF
TRBV5-6	TRBD1	TRBJ1-2	-	TGTGCCAGCAGCATACCTGGACAGGGGGCAGGTGGCTACACCTTC	CASSIPGQGAGGYTF
TRBV6-6	-	TRBJ1-6	-	TGTGCCAGCAGGCCTACGGGCGGGGTAGAATCACCCCTCCACTTT	CASRPTGGVESPLHF
TRBV7-3	-	TRBJ1-2	once	TGTGCCAGCAGCTTATTTTCCGACAGAGCTGGCTACACCTTC	CASSLFSDRAGYTF
TRBV19	TRBD1	TRBJ1-2	-	TGTGCCAGTAGTATACTCCAGGGGGCTAGCTATGGCTACACCTTC	CASSILQGASYGYTF
TRBV5-4	-	TRBJ2-1	-	TGTGCCAGCAGCCCCACAGGGACCGCCTACAATGAGCAGTTCTTC	CASSPTGTAYNEQFF
TRBV5-4	-	TRBJ2-3	-	TGTGCCAGCAGCTTCCTAGGGAGTAGCACAGATACGCAGTATTTT	CASSFLGSSTDTQYF
TRBV3-1/TRBV3-2	-	TRBJ1-2	-	TGTGCCAGCAGCCAAGAGGAAGGGGATCATGGCTACACCTTC	CASSQEEGDHGYTF
TRBV29-1	TRBD2	TRBJ2-3	-	TGCAGCGTTGAAGATCCACCCACTAGCGGGAGGTATGGAGCCACAGATACGCAGTATTTT	CSVEDPPTSGRYGATDTQYF
TRBV5-4	-	TRBJ1-6	-	TGTGCCAGCAGCGGCAAAAAGACAGCTTTGAATTCACCCCTCCACTTT	CASSGKKTALNSPLHF
TRBV2	-	TRBJ1-2	-	TGTGCCAGCAGTGAAGAAGGTGGGCCAACCTTC	CASSEEGGPTF
TRBV7-8	-	TRBJ2-3	few	TGTGCCAGCAGCTTAGGGACAGACACAGATACGCAGTATTTT	CASSLGTDTDTQYF
TRBV24-1	-	TRBJ2-3	-	TGTGCCACCAGTGGGGCTACAGATACGCAGTATTTT	CATSGATDTQYF
TRBV5-1	-	TRBJ2-6	-	TGCGCCAGCAGCCCGGGACATGCTACTGGGGCCAACGTCCTGACTTTC	CASSPGHATGANVLTF
TRBV2	-	TRBJ1-2	-	TGTGCCAGCAGTCAGGTCAACTATGGCTACACCTTC	CASSQVNYGYTF
TRBV21-1	-	TRBJ1-1	once	TGTGCCAGCAGCAAAGGGACAGGGAACACTGAAGCTTTCTTT	CASSKGTGNTEAFF
TRBV6-5	TRBD1	TRBJ2-1	-	TGTGCCAGCAGTTCACAGGGGCTCTACAATGAGCAGTTCTTC	CASSSQGLYNEQFF
TRBV6-2/TRBV6-3	TRBD1	TRBJ1-1	-	TGTGCCAGCAGCTTGGAGGACAGGCGGACTCCTTACTTGAACACTGAAGCTTTCTTT	CASSLEDRRTPYLNTEAFF
TRBV19	-	TRBJ2-3	once	TGTGCCAGTACCCGGGGGTCCGGGGCAGATACGCAGTATTTT	CASTRGSGADTQYF
TRBV15	-	TRBJ2-5	-	TGTGCCACCAGCGGGGGACTTACCCAAGAGACCCAGTACTTC	CATSGGLTQETQYF